The TCR beta chain under discussion was sequenced for a study of shared clonotypes between healthy human individuals. Across the study: For every donor, three CD4 naive, three CD4 memory, two CD8 naive and one CD8 memory plates were used. Whole-study findings and limits: Clonotypes that were shared across a few donors made up about 5.1% of naive CD4 clonotypes.

CDR3 size: 15 residues. Trimming at V came to 5 bases and at J to 4 bases, leaving 6 bases not matched to a gene. In germline, CDR1 is MNHEY, CDR2 SVGAGI. Each subset's genomic DNA was shared equally among a number of immunoSEQ plates. This table comes from immunoSEQ multiplex PCR, and its TCRdb copy is limited to in-frame clones, with some not included. The repertoire holds 650,000 to 750,000 clones, roughly 70% seen once, with roughly 1.8% in the top ten. On this clone itself: The antigen is undetermined.

The split of CD4+ cells yielded CD45RA+ naive and CD45RA-negative memory subsets. The gene calls are TRBV6-5 and TRBJ2-3; 10 positions agree with TRBD1. Material: memory CD4+ T cells sorted from blood. Specified subset: CD45RA-negative fraction. This sequence was found in a woman between 25 and 40 years old in good health. The CDR3, as DNA: TGTGCCAGCAGTACCCGGGACAGGGGTGCAGATACGCAGTATTTT. Amino acids: CASSTRDRGADTQYF.